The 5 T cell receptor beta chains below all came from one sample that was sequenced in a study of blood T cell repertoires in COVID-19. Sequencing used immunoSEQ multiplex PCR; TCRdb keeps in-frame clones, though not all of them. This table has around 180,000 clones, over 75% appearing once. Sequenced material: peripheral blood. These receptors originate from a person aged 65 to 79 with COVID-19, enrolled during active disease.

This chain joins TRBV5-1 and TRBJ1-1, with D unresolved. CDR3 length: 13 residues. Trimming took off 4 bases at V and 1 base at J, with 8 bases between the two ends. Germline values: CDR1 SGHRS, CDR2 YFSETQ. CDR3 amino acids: CASSPTANTEAFF. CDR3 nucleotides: TGCGCCAGCAGCCCCACAGCGAACACTGAAGCTTTCTTT.

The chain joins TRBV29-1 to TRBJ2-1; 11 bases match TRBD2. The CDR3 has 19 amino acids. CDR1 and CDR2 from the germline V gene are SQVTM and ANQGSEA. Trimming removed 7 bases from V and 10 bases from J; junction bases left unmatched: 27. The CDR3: CSASTRRKTFSGRAIEQFF. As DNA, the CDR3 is TGCAGCGCTTCAACCCGGAGGAAGACTTTTAGCGGGAGGGCTATCGAGCAGTTCTTC.

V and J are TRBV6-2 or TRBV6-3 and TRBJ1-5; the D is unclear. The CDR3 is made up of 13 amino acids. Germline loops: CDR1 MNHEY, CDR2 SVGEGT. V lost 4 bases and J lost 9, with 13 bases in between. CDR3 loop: CASSLIPVGPQHF. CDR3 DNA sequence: TGTGCCAGCAGTTTGATTCCTGTCGGGCCCCAGCATTTT.

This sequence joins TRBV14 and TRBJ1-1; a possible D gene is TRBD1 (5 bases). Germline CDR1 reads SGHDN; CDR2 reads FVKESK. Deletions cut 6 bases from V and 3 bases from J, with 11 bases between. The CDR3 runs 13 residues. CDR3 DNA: TGTGCCAGCAGTATGACCAGGGACACTGAAGCTTTCTTT. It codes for CASSMTRDTEAFF.

The CDR3: CSASKASGNEKLFF. For the CDR3, the DNA is TGCAGTGCTAGTAAGGCCAGCGGGAATGAAAAACTGTTTTTT. V is TRBV20-1 and J is TRBJ1-4; no firm D call. This CDR3 is 14 amino acids long. The germline CDR1 and CDR2 sequences are DFQATT and SNEGSKA (reference sequence). V gave up 3 bases and J gave up 5 bases, with 13 bases separating them.